This T cell receptor (beta chain) was documented in a study of cytomegalovirus exposure and HLA in healthy donors. Overall study findings and caveats: What a later analysis showed was that several of the most significant clusters appeared linked to common viral pathogens. Presence/absence analyses supposed approximately even sequencing depth among donors.

This PCR relied on a set of 60 Vbeta primers and 13 Jbeta primers. This table comes from immunoSEQ multiplex PCR, and its TCRdb copy is limited to in-frame clones, with some not included. Found here are fewer than 75,000 clones; the top ten clones hold 15%. As concerns this clone: Antigen specificity is unknown.

The germline V gene encodes CDR1 SQVTM and CDR2 ANQGSEA. This CDR3 region has 13 residues. After removal of 3 bases from V and 4 bases from J, the junction contained 1 base not matched to a gene. Sequenced: PBMCs. The chain joins TRBV29-1 to TRBJ2-3, with 10 bases aligning to TRBD2. This receptor was identified in a boy under 18 in good health and CMV-seronegative. CDR3 nucleotides: TGCAGCGTTGATCTAGCGGGAGCAGATACGCAGTATTTT. Its protein is CSVDLAGADTQYF.